The clone carrying this T cell receptor (beta chain) has a single count. Its matching antigen is unknown. The sample belongs to a study of cytomegalovirus exposure and HLA in healthy donors. In the study overall: Prior work identified 117 million unique TCR beta sequences in approximately 180 million T cells. Study-level points and caveats: TCR beta V- and J-gene trimming was later associated with a missense DCLRE1C variant.

Trimming pared 6 bases from V and 7 bases from J, leaving 13 bases between. Germline CDR1 and CDR2: MNHNS and SASEGT. This CDR3 region has 13 residues. Each donor was healthy, and each was a bone marrow donor. Donors counted as nominally healthy when sampled, yet unrecorded immune exposures were likely. 13 Jbeta primers and 60 Vbeta primers were used for the PCR. TCRdb keeps only in-frame clones here, not all; method: immunoSEQ multiplex PCR. Among fewer than 250,000 clones listed, roughly 80% were seen once. This clonotype originated in a girl between 10 and 17 years old in good health and CMV-seronegative. The sequencing input was PBMCs. The gene calls are TRBV6-1 and TRBJ2-4; TRBD2 is a possible D gene (6 bases). This CDR3 is CASRGGGGNIQYF. The CDR3, as DNA: TGTGCCAGCAGGGGGGGAGGAGGGAACATTCAGTACTTC.